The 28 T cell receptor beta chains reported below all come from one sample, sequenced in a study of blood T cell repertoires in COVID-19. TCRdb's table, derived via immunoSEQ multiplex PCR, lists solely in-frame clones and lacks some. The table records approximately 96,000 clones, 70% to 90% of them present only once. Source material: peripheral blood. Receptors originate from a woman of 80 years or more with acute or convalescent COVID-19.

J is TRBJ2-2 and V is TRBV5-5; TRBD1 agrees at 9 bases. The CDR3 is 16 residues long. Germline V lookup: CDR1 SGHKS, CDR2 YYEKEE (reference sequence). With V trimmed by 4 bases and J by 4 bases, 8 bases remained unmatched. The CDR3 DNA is TGTGCCAGCAGCAAAGGGACAGGGAAGGTCACCGGGGAGCTGTTTTTT. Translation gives CASSKGTGKVTGELFF.

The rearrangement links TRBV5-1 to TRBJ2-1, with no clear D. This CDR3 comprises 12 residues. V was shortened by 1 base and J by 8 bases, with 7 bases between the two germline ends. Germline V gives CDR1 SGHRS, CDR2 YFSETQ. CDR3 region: CASSLSFDEQFF. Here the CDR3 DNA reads TGCGCCAGCAGCTTGTCCTTCGATGAGCAGTTCTTC.

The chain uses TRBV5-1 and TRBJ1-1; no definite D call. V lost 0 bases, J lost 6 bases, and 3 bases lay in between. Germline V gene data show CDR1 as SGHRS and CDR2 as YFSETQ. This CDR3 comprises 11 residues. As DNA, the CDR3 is TGCGCCAGCAGCTTGGACTCTGAAGCTTTCTTT. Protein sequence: CASSLDSEAFF.

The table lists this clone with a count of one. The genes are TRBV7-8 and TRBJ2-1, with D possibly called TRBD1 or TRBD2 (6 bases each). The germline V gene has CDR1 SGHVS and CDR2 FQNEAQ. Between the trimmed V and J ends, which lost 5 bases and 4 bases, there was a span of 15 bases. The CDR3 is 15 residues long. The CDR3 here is CASSQGRWGYNEQFF. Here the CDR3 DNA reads TGTGCCAGCAGCCAGGGGAGGTGGGGTTACAATGAGCAGTTCTTC.

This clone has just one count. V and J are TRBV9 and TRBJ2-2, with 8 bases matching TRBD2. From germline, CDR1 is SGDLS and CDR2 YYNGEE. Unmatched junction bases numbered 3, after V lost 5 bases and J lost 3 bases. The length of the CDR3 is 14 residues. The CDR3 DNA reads TGTGCCAGCAGGCCGGGACTAGACACCGGGGAGCTGTTTTTT. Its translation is CASRPGLDTGELFF.

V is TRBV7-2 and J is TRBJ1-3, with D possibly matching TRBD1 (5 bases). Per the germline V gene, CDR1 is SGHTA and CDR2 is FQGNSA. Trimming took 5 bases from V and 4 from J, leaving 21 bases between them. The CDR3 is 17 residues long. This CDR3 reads CASSPTGGATAGNTIYF. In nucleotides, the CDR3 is TGTGCCAGCAGCCCGACGGGGGGAGCGACGGCCGGAAACACCATATATTTT.

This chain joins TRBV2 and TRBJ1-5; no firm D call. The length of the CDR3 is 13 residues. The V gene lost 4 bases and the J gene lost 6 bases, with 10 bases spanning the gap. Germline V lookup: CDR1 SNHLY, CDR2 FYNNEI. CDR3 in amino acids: CASSAENGQPQHF. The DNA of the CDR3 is TGTGCCAGCAGTGCCGAAAACGGTCAGCCCCAGCATTTT.

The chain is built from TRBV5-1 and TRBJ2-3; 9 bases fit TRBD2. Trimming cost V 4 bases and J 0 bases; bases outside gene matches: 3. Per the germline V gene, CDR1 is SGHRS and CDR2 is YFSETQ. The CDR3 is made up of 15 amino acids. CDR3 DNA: TGCGCCAGCAGCACTAGCGGGTATAGCACAGATACGCAGTATTTT. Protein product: CASSTSGYSTDTQYF.

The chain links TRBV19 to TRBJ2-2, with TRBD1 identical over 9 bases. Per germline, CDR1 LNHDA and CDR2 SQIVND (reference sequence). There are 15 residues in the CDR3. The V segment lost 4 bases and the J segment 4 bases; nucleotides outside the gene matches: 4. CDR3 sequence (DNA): TGTGCCAGTAGTAGGACAGGGGTGGGCACCGGGGAGCTGTTTTTT. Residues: CASSRTGVGTGELFF.

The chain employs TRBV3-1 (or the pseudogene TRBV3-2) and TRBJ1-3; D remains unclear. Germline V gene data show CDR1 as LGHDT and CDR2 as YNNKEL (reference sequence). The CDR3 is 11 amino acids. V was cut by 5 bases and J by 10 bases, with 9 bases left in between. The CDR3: CASSSTGTIYF. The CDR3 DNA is TGTGCCAGCAGCTCCACGGGGACCATATATTTT.

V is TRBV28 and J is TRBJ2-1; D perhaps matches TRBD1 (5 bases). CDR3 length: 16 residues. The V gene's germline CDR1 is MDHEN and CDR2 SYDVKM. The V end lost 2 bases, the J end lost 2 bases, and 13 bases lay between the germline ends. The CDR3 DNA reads TGTGCCAGCAGTTTAGACAAGGACAAAGCCTACAATGAGCAGTTCTTC. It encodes CASSLDKDKAYNEQFF.

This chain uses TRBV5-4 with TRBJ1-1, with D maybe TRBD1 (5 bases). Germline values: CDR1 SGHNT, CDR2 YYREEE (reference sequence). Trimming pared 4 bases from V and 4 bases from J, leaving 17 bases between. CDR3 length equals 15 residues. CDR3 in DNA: TGTGCCAGCAGCGGGTCGGCAGGGCAGAGCACTGAAGCTTTCTTT. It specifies CASSGSAGQSTEAFF.

CDR3 sequence: CASRTDRRMNTEAFF. DNA of the CDR3: TGTGCCAGCCGAACGGACAGGCGGATGAACACTGAAGCTTTCTTT. The chain couples TRBV6-5 to TRBJ1-1; 7 bases agree with TRBD1. Germline V gene sequence: CDR1 MNHEY, CDR2 SVGAGI. V shed 8 bases and J 0 bases; nucleotides not matched to a gene: 9. The CDR3 consists of 15 residues.

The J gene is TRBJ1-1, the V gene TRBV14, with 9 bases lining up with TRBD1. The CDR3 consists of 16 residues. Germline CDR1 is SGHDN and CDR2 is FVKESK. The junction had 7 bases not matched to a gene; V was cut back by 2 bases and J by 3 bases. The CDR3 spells CASSQRTGQGYTEAFF. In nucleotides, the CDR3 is TGTGCCAGCAGCCAACGAACGGGACAGGGATACACTGAAGCTTTCTTT.

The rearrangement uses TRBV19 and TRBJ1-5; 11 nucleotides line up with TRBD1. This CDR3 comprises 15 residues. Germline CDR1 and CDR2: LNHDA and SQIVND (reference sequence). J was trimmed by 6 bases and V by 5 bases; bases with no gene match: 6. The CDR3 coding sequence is TGTGCCAGTAGTCTAGGGACAGGGGGATCTCAGCCCCAGCATTTT. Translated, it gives CASSLGTGGSQPQHF.

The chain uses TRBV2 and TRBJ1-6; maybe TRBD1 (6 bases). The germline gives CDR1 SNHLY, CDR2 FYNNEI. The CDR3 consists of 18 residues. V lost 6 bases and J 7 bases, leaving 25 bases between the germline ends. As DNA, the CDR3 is TGTGCCAGCAGAGTGGACAGCCATAAGGAGCATAGGAATTCACCCCTCCACTTT. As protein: CASRVDSHKEHRNSPLHF.

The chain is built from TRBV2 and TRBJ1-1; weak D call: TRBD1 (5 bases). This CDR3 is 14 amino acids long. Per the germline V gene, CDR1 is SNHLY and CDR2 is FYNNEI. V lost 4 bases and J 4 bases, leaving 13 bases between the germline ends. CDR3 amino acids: CASSGEGIGTEAFF. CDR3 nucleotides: TGTGCCAGCAGTGGGGAGGGGATAGGCACTGAAGCTTTCTTT.

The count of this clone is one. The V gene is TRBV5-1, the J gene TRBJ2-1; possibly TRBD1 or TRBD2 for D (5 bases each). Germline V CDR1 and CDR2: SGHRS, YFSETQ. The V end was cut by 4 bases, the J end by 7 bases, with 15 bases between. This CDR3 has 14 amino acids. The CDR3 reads CASSLEAPGNEQFF. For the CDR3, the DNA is TGCGCCAGCAGCCTGGAGGCCCCAGGGAATGAGCAGTTCTTC.

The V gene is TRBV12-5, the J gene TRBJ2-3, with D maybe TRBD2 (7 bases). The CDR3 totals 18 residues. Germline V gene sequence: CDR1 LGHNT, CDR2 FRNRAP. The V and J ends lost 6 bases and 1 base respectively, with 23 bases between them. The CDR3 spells CASGAWRGGSSGTDTQYF. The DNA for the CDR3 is TGTGCTAGTGGCGCCTGGAGGGGGGGTTCGAGCGGCACAGATACGCAGTATTTT.

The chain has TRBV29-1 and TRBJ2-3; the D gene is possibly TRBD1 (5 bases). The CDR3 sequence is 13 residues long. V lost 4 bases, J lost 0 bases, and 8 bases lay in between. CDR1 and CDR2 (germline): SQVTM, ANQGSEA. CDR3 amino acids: CSVAQGSTDTQYF. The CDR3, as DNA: TGCAGCGTTGCCCAGGGTAGCACAGATACGCAGTATTTT.

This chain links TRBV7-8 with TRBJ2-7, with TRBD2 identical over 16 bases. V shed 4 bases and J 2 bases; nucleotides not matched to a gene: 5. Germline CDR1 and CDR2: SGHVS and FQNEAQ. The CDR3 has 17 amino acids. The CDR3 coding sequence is TGTGCCAGCAGCTCGGGACTAGCGGGGGGGCCGGCCTACGAGCAGTACTTC. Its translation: CASSSGLAGGPAYEQYF.

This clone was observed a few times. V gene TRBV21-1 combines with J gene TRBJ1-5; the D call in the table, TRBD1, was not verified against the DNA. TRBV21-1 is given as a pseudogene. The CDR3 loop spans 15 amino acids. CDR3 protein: CASSDRDRERQPQHF. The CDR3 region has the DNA TGTGCCAGCAGCGACCGGGACAGGGAACGCCAGCCCCAGCATTTT.

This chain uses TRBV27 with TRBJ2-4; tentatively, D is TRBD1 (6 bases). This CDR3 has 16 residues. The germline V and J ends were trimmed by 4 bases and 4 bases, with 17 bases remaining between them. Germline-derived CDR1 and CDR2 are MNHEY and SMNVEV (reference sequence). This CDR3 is CASSSAGTPAKNIQYF. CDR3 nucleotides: TGTGCCAGCAGTTCAGCCGGGACACCGGCAAAAAACATTCAGTACTTC.

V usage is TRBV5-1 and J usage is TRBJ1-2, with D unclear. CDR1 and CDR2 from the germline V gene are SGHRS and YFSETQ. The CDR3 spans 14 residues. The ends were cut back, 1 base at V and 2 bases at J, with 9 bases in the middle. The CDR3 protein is CASSLTTMNYGYTF. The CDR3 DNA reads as TGCGCCAGCAGCTTGACAACGATGAACTATGGCTACACCTTC. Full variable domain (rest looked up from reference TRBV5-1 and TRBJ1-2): KAGVTQTPRYLIKTRGQQVTLSCSPISGHRSVSWYQQTPGQGLQFLFEYFSETQRNKGNFPGRFSGRQFSNSRSEMNVSTLELGDSALYLCASSLTTMNYGYTFGSGTRLTVV.

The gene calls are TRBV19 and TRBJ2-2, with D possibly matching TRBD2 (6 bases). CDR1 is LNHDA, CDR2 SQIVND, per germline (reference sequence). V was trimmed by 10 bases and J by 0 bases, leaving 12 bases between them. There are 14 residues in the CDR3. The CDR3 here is CATPAGPNTGELFF. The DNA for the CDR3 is TGTGCCACCCCCGCGGGGCCGAACACCGGGGAGCTGTTTTTT. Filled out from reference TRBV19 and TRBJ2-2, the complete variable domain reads DGGITQSPKYLFRKEGQNVTLSCEQNLNHDAMYWYRQDPGQGLRLIYYSQIVNDFQKGDIAEGYSVSREKKESFPLTVTSAQKNPTAFYLCATPAGPNTGELFFGEGSRLTVL.

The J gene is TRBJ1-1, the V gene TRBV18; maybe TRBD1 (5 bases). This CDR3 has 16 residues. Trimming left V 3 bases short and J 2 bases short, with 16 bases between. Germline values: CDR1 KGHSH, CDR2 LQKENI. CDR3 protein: CASSPRQNGINTEAFF. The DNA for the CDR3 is TGTGCCAGCTCACCTCGACAGAACGGAATAAACACTGAAGCTTTCTTT.

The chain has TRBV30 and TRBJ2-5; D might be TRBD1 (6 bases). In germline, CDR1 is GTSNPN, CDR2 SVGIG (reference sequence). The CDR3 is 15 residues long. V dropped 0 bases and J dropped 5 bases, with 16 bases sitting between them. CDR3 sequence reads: CAWSVGGFAGETQYF. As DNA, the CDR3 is TGTGCCTGGAGTGTAGGGGGTTTTGCCGGGGAGACCCAGTACTTC. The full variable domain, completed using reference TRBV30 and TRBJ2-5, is SQTIHQWPATLVQPVGSPLSLECTVEGTSNPNLYWYRQAAGRGLQLLFYSVGIGQISSEVPQNLSASRPQDRQFILSSKKLLLSDSGFYLCAWSVGGFAGETQYFGPGTRLLVL.

CDR3 region: CSASLAGTNGGELFF. In DNA form, the CDR3 reads TGCAGTGCTAGTCTAGCGGGAACCAATGGCGGGGAGCTGTTTTTT. The chain links TRBV20-1 to TRBJ2-2; 9 bases are shared with TRBD2. Looked up from germline, CDR1 is DFQATT and CDR2 is SNEGSKA (reference sequence). CDR3 length equals 15 residues. V was clipped by 3 bases and J by 7 bases; unmatched bases: 9.